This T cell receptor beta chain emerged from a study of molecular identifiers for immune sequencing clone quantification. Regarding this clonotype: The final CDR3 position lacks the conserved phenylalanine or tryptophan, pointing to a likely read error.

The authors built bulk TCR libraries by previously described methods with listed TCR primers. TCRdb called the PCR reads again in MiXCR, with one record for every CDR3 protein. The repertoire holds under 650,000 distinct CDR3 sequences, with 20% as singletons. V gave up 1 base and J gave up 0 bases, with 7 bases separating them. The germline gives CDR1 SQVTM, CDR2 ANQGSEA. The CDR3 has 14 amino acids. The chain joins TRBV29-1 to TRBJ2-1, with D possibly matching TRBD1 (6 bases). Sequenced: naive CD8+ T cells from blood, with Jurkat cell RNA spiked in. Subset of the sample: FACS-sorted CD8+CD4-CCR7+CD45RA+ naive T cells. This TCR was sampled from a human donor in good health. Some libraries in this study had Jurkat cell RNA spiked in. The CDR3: CSVEVDSSYNEQFS. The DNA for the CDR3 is TGCAGCGTTGAAGTGGACAGCTCCTACAATGAGCAGTTCTCC.